Listed below are T cell receptor beta chains from one sample, sequenced in a study of Tregs in tolerant kidney transplant recipients. Some clones are missing from TCRdb's copy, which holds only in-frame ones; the method was immunoSEQ multiplex PCR. The repertoire holds more than 95,000 clones, with roughly 93% as singletons. The sequenced material came from CD4+ T cells from blood. These receptors were collected from a human donor in good health. CDR3s include the opening cysteine and the closing phenylalanine or tryptophan. A D gene is named only where the DNA matches it firmly. The size field is filled for only some rows; it gives once, few, many or a size class.

TRBV5-1	.	TRBJ2-2	.	CASSLEGLNTGELFF	TGCGCCAGCAGCTTGGAGGGACTGAACACCGGGGAGCTGTTTTTT
TRBV7-3	.	TRBJ2-7	.	CASSLQAGAYEQYF	TGTGCCAGCAGCCTCCAGGCTGGAGCCTACGAGCAGTACTTC
TRBV11-2	.	TRBJ1-1	.	CASSFPGSHTEAFF	TGTGCCAGCAGCTTCCCAGGGTCGCACACTGAAGCTTTCTTT
TRBV6-5	.	TRBJ2-3	TRBD2	CASRPPSGGANTQYF	TGTGCCAGCAGGCCACCTAGCGGGGGGGCGAATACGCAGTATTTT
TRBV7-9	.	TRBJ2-1	.	CASSEPRGVAYNEQFF	TGTGCCAGCAGCGAACCGAGGGGGGTAGCCTACAATGAGCAGTTCTTC
TRBV6-1	.	TRBJ2-7	TRBD1	CASRPGQGAYEQYF	TGTGCCAGCAGGCCGGGACAGGGGGCGTACGAGCAGTACTTC
TRBV14	.	TRBJ2-2	.	CASSQVGGYTGELFF	TGTGCCAGCAGCCAAGTAGGGGGGTACACCGGGGAGCTGTTTTTT
TRBV11-1	.	TRBJ1-1	.	CASTITQIPSEAFF	TGTGCCAGCACCATTACCCAGATCCCATCCGAAGCTTTCTTT
TRBV2	.	TRBJ2-1	TRBD2	CASSARLAGGLNEQFF	TGTGCCAGCAGTGCCCGACTAGCGGGGGGGCTAAATGAGCAGTTCTTC
TRBV19	.	TRBJ2-2	.	CASRVDNTGELFF	TGTGCCAGTAGGGTCGATAACACCGGGGAGCTGTTTTTT
TRBV16	.	TRBJ1-2	.	CASSQTLGGGYGYTF	TGTGCCAGCAGCCAAACCTTAGGAGGGGGCTATGGCTACACCTTC
TRBV4-1	.	TRBJ1-2	.	CASSQDWEAYGYTF	TGCGCCAGCAGCCAAGATTGGGAGGCCTATGGCTACACCTTC
TRBV29-1	.	TRBJ2-3	.	CSVYREIIADTQYF	TGCAGCGTTTACAGGGAAATTATAGCAGATACGCAGTATTTT
TRBV5-4	once	TRBJ2-4	.	CASSWTSGGGGKNIQYF	TGTGCCAGCAGCTGGACTTCCGGTGGCGGTGGCAAAAACATTCAGTACTTC
TRBV2	.	TRBJ2-7	.	CASRAGTRSSYEQYF	TGTGCCAGCAGGGCCGGGACAAGGAGCTCCTACGAGCAGTACTTC
TRBV28	.	TRBJ2-3	TRBD2	CASSVGGAGRGDTQYF	TGTGCCAGCAGTGTGGGGGGAGCGGGAAGAGGAGATACGCAGTATTTT
TRBV7-9	once	TRBJ2-3	.	CASSSGIGGAFTDTQYF	TGTGCCAGCAGCTCCGGTATTGGGGGGGCCTTCACAGATACGCAGTATTTT
TRBV29-1	.	TRBJ1-1	TRBD1	CSVGPGQGALRYTEAFF	TGCAGCGTTGGCCCGGGACAGGGGGCTCTCCGCTACACTGAAGCTTTCTTT
TRBV13	.	TRBJ2-5	TRBD1	CASSLEGGETQYF	TGTGCCAGCAGCTTAGAAGGGGGCGAGACCCAGTACTTC
TRBV5-1	.	TRBJ2-3	.	CASTPPNRDHSTDTQYF	TGCGCCAGCACCCCCCCGAACCGGGACCACTCCACAGATACGCAGTATTTT
TRBV18	.	TRBJ1-6	.	CASSPGTAGSPLHF	TGTGCCAGCTCACCAGGGACGGCTGGATCACCCCTCCACTTT
TRBV29-1	once	TRBJ1-2	.	CSVPGPNYGYTF	TGCAGCGTCCCCGGGCCTAACTATGGCTACACCTTC
TRBV29-1	.	TRBJ1-5	TRBD1	CSTWTGGNQPQHF	TGCAGCACTTGGACAGGGGGAAATCAGCCCCAGCATTTT
TRBV19	.	TRBJ2-3	TRBD1	CASSMYRGLDTDTQYF	TGTGCCAGTAGTATGTACAGGGGGCTCGACACAGATACGCAGTATTTT
TRBV7-3	.	TRBJ1-1	.	CASSLGGMNTEAFF	TGTGCCAGCAGCTTGGGGGGCATGAACACTGAAGCTTTCTTT
TRBV5-1	.	TRBJ2-5	TRBD2	CASSPLGSGRGETQYF	TGCGCCAGCAGCCCCCTGGGGAGCGGGAGGGGTGAGACCCAGTACTTC
TRBV5-1	.	TRBJ2-2	.	CASSWGTANDGELFF	TGCGCCAGCAGCTGGGGGACGGCGAACGACGGGGAGCTGTTTTTT
TRBV5-5	.	TRBJ1-4	TRBD1	CASSLTGGNEKLFF	TGTGCCAGCAGCTTGACAGGGGGTAATGAAAAACTGTTTTTT
TRBV6-5	.	TRBJ1-4	.	CASSPWTAKAEKLFF	TGTGCCAGCAGTCCTTGGACAGCGAAAGCCGAAAAACTGTTTTTT
TRBV2	.	TRBJ1-6	TRBD1	CASSTTGGTYNSPLHF	TGTGCCAGCAGTACGACAGGGGGGACCTATAATTCACCCCTCCACTTT
TRBV2	.	TRBJ2-7	TRBD2	CASIQGSGSYEQYF	TGTGCCAGCATCCAGGGTAGCGGGAGCTACGAGCAGTACTTC
TRBV7-6	.	TRBJ1-1	.	CASSRRGQGRDTEAFF	TGTGCCAGCAGCCGACGGGGGCAGGGCAGGGACACTGAAGCTTTCTTT
TRBV30	.	TRBJ1-2	.	CAWSVLTLSYGYTF	TGTGCCTGGAGTGTCCTGACACTTAGCTATGGCTACACCTTC
TRBV6-1	.	TRBJ1-5	.	CASGTLNQPQHF	TGTGCCAGTGGGACCTTAAATCAGCCCCAGCATTTT
TRBV6-5	.	TRBJ2-5	TRBD2	CASDSGTATQYF	TGTGCCAGCGATAGCGGGACGGCGACCCAGTACTTC
TRBV5-4	.	TRBJ1-2	TRBD1	CASRFRGQGINGYTF	TGTGCCAGCAGATTTAGGGGACAGGGAATCAATGGCTACACCTTC
TRBV5-6	.	TRBJ2-7	TRBD2	CASSWTSGSKGYEQYF	TGTGCCAGCAGCTGGACTAGCGGGAGCAAAGGCTACGAGCAGTACTTC
TRBV11-2	.	TRBJ2-7	TRBD1	CASSRSPPGQGTEQYF	TGTGCCAGCAGCCGTTCGCCTCCGGGACAGGGGACCGAGCAGTACTTC
TRBV11-2	.	TRBJ1-2	TRBD1	CASSLAGGLGYTF	TGTGCCAGCAGCTTAGCAGGGGGGCTTGGCTACACCTTC
TRBV9	.	TRBJ2-1	TRBD2	CASSTSGEPYNEQFF	TGTGCCAGCAGCACTAGCGGGGAGCCCTACAATGAGCAGTTCTTC
TRBV19	once	TRBJ2-1	TRBD2	CASRRRAGGPSEQFF	TGTGCCAGTAGGCGGAGAGCGGGAGGGCCAAGTGAGCAGTTCTTC
TRBV5-4	.	TRBJ1-3	.	CASSLDPGTAGNTIYF	TGTGCCAGCAGCTTGGACCCAGGGACGGCTGGAAACACCATATATTTT
TRBV18	.	TRBJ2-6	.	CASSAGSYSGANVLTF	TGTGCCAGCTCAGCCGGGTCTTACTCTGGGGCCAACGTCCTGACTTTC
TRBV6-1	.	TRBJ2-1	TRBD2	CASSEMIGPGLAVKQFF	TGTGCCAGCAGTGAAATGATAGGGCCTGGACTAGCGGTGAAGCAGTTCTTC
TRBV5-1	.	TRBJ1-1	.	CASSLGPRTVAEAFF	TGCGCCAGCAGCTTGGGCCCCAGGACCGTAGCTGAAGCTTTCTTT
TRBV7-2	.	TRBJ2-3	.	CASSPGSMAADTQYF	TGTGCCAGCAGTCCGGGGAGTATGGCCGCAGATACGCAGTATTTT
TRBV29-1	.	TRBJ1-2	.	CSVDFRTLNYGYTF	TGCAGCGTTGATTTCCGGACATTAAACTATGGCTACACCTTC
TRBV15	.	TRBJ1-5	TRBD1	CATSRDRIQGNQPQHF	TGTGCCACCAGCAGAGATCGTATACAGGGGAACCAGCCCCAGCATTTT
TRBV4-1	.	TRBJ2-2	TRBD1	CASSQHGQGGNTGELFF	TGCGCCAGCAGCCAACACGGACAGGGTGGGAACACCGGGGAGCTGTTTTTT
TRBV6-6	.	TRBJ2-1	TRBD1	CASISPGQGFNEQFF	TGTGCCAGCATTTCGCCGGGACAGGGTTTTAATGAGCAGTTCTTC
TRBV2	.	TRBJ2-1	.	CASSAWGDGEQFF	TGTGCCAGCAGTGCCTGGGGAGACGGTGAGCAGTTCTTC
TRBV30	.	TRBJ2-7	TRBD1	CAWRRGTGDTYEQYF	TGTGCCTGGAGAAGGGGGACAGGGGATACCTACGAGCAGTACTTC
TRBV18	few	TRBJ2-3	TRBD2	CASSASGLAGVPYF	TGTGCCAGCTCGGCCTCGGGACTAGCGGGAGTCCCGTATTTT
TRBV5-5	once	TRBJ1-1	.	CASSGGFATEAFF	TGTGCCAGCAGTGGAGGCTTCGCCACTGAAGCTTTCTTT
TRBV5-1	.	TRBJ2-5	.	CASSDPQGAQETQYF	TGCGCCAGCAGCGATCCTCAGGGAGCCCAAGAGACCCAGTACTTC
TRBV6-1	.	TRBJ2-7	.	CASSGGGIPYEQYF	TGTGCCAGCAGTGGTGGGGGGATCCCCTACGAGCAGTACTTC
TRBV5-4	few	TRBJ1-2	.	CASSFWGDYGYTF	TGTGCCAGCAGCTTCTGGGGTGACTATGGCTACACCTTC
TRBV5-1	.	TRBJ2-7	.	CASSQGSDYEQYF	TGCGCCAGCAGCCAGGGCTCGGACTACGAGCAGTACTTC
TRBV5-1	.	TRBJ2-2	.	CASSLVVSGELFF	TGCGCCAGCAGCTTGGTTGTCTCCGGGGAGCTGTTTTTT